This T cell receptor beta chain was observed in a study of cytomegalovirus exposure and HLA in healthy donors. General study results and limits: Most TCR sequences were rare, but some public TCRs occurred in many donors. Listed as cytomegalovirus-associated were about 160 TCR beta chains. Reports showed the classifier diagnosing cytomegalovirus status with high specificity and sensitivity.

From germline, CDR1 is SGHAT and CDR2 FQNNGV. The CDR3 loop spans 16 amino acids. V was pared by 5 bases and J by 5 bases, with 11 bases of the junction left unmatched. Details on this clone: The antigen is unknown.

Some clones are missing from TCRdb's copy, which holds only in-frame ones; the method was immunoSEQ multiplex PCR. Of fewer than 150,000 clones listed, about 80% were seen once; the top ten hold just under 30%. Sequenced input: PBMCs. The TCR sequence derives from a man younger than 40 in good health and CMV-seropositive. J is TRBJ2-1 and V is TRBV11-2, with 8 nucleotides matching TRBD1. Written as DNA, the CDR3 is TGTGCCAGCAGCCAGAGACACCCGGACAGGGACAATGAGCAGTTCTTC. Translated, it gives CASSQRHPDRDNEQFF.